Sequencing of this T cell receptor beta chain was carried out in a study of cytomegalovirus exposure and HLA in healthy donors. On the study more broadly: In an earlier analysis, 90 million to 130 million unique TCR beta sequences were found from 150 million to 200 million T cells. Among over 300 genotyped donors, around 80% fell in the Caucasian-associated ancestry cluster. The study, taken as a whole, reports: Productive rates of about 87% or about 30% were seen for most TCR beta V segments in an earlier analysis.

Primers: 60 Vbeta forward and 13 Jbeta reverse. Per the original methods: Later, an analysis found 75 million to 90 million unique TCR beta chains, and approximately 10 million of these were shared. TCRdb keeps only in-frame clones here, not all; method: immunoSEQ multiplex PCR. The DNA was the basis for D and trimming; V, J and clone size are from that table. The table records some 150,000 clones, around 82% of them present only once. A remark on this clone: The antigen is not known.

Input material: PBMCs. The origin of this receptor is a man aged 35-49 years in good health and CMV-seropositive.

The chain's CDR3 is CASSQDRVGNTEAFF. The DNA for the CDR3 is TGCGCCAGCAGCCAGGACAGGGTGGGGAACACTGAAGCTTTCTTT. The V call is TRBV4-3, the J call TRBJ1-1; 8 positions agree with TRBD1. The length of the CDR3 is 15 residues. Trimming cost V 3 bases and J 1 base; bases outside gene matches: 4. Germline CDR1 is LGHNA and CDR2 is YSLEER.